This T cell receptor (beta chain) was retrieved from a study of blood T cell repertoires in COVID-19. On the study more broadly: The United States, Italy and Spain were the sources of the acute and convalescent COVID-19 samples.

V shed 6 bases, J shed 3 bases, and the junction held 3 bases outside the gene matches. Germline CDR1 reads SGHAT; CDR2 reads FQNNGV. This CDR3 spans 13 amino acids. For recovered donors of Cohort 3, there were two negative PCRs, clearance, or symptom resolution. Data came from immunoSEQ multiplex PCR; TCRdb stores just in-frame clones and leaves some out. This table has more than 200,000 clones, approximately 86% appearing once. The chain couples TRBV11-2 to TRBJ1-1; TRBD1 matches 8 bases. Sequencing was carried out using PBMCs or T cells enriched from blood (not recorded which). The receptor was isolated from a woman between 45 and 60 years old who had recovered from COVID-19. The CDR3 DNA follows: TGTGCCAGCAGTAGACAGGGGTACACTGAAGCTTTCTTT. Protein product: CASSRQGYTEAFF.